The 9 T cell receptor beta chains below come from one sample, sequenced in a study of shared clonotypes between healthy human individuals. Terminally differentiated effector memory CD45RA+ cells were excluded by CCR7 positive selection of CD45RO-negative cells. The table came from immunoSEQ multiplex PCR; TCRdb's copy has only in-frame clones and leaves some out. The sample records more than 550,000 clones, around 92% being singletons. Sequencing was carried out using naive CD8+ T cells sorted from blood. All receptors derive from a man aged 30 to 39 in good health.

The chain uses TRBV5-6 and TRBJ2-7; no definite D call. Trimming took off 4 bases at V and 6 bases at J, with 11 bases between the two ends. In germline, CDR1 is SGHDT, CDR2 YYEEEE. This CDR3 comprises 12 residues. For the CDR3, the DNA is TGTGCCAGCAGCCCCGGACCGTCCGAGCAGTACTTC. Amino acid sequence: CASSPGPSEQYF.

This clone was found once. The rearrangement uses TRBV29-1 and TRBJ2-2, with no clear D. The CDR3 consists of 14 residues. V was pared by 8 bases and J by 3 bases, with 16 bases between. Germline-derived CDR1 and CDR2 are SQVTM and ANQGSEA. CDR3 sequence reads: CSFRWPPDTGELFF. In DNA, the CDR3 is TGCAGCTTCAGGTGGCCACCGGACACCGGGGAGCTGTTTTTT.

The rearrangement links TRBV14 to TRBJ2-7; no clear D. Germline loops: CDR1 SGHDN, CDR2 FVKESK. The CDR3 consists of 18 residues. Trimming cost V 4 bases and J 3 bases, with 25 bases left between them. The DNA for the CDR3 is TGTGCCAGCAGCCCTGACTTCGTACGATTGGGCAGTCACTACGAGCAGTACTTC. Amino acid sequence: CASSPDFVRLGSHYEQYF.

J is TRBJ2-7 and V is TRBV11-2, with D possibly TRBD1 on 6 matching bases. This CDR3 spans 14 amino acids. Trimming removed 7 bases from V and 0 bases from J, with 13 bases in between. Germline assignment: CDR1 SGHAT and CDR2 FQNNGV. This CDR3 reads CASNRDIFSYEQYF. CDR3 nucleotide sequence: TGTGCCAGCAACCGGGACATTTTCTCCTACGAGCAGTACTTC. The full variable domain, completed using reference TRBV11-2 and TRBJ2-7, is EAGVAQSPRYKIIEKRQSVAFWCNPISGHATLYWYQQILGQGPKLLIQFQNNGVVDDSQLPKDRFSAERLKGVDSTLKIQPAKLEDSAVYLCASNRDIFSYEQYFGPGTRLTVT.

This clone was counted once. The CDR3 spells CASSDGTGRYEQYF. CDR3 sequence (DNA): TGCGCCAGCAGCGATGGGACAGGGAGGTACGAGCAGTACTTC. The chain is built from TRBV5-1 and TRBJ2-7; 9 nucleotides match TRBD1. Germline assignment: CDR1 SGHRS and CDR2 YFSETQ. V gave up 4 bases and J gave up 4 bases; unmatched junction bases: 6. The CDR3 covers 14 residues.

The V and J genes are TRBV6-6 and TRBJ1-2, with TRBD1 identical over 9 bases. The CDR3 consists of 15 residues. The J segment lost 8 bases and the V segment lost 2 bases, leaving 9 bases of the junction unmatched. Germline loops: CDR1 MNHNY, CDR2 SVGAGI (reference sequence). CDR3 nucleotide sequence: TGTGCCAGCAGTTACCCCGCCGGGACAGGGACCGGCTACACCTTC. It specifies CASSYPAGTGTGYTF.

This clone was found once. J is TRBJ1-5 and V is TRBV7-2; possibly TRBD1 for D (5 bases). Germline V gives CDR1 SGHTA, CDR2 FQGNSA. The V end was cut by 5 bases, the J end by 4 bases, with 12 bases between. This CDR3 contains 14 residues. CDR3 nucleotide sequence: TGTGCCAGCAGCCCCGTACGGGGGAATCAGCCCCAGCATTTT. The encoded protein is CASSPVRGNQPQHF. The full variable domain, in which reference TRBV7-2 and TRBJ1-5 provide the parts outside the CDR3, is GAGVSQSPSNKVTEKGKDVELRCDPISGHTALYWYRQSLGQGLEFLIYFQGNSAPDKSGLPSDRFSAERTGGSVSTLTIQRTQQEDSAVYLCASSPVRGNQPQHFGDGTRLSIL.

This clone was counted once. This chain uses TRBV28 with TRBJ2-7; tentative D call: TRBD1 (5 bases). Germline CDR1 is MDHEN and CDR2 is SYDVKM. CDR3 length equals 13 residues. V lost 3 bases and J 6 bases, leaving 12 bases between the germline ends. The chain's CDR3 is CASSLGRGVEQYF. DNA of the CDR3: TGTGCCAGCAGTTTGGGAAGGGGCGTCGAGCAGTACTTC.

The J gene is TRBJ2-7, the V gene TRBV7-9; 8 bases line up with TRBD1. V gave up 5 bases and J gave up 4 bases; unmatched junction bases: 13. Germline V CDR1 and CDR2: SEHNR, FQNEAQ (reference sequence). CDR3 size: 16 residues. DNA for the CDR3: TGTGCCAGCAGCCCAGAGGTACAGGGGGAGATATACGAGCAGTACTTC. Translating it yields CASSPEVQGEIYEQYF.